The next 14 T cell receptor beta chains were all read from a single sample in a study of T-cell reconstitution after alpha-beta-depleted transplantation in children. This sample's TCRbeta library carried unique molecular identifier barcodes. In TCRdb, the PCR reads were re-called with MiXCR into one record per CDR3 protein. The sample includes 500,000 or so distinct CDR3 sequences, over 10% of them seen just once. This sample comprised PBMCs, mostly from graft donor cells, obtained 180 days after TCRalphabeta/CD19-depleted stem cell transplant. All receptors derive from a female patient between 2 and 10 years old who had a stem cell transplant for aplastic anemia, so the T cells may come from the graft donor.

The CDR3 loop reads CASSYSAANYGYTF. DNA of the CDR3: TGTGCCAGCAGTTACTCGGCGGCTAACTATGGCTACACCTTC. The V gene is TRBV6-5, the J gene TRBJ1-2; D unresolved. Germline loops: CDR1 MNHEY, CDR2 SVGAGI. The CDR3 sequence is 14 residues long. V was shortened by 0 bases and J by 0 bases, with 5 bases between the two germline ends.

The table lists this clonotype with a few counts. This chain links TRBV29-1 with TRBJ2-1; 8 bases are shared with TRBD2. The CDR3 is made up of 18 amino acids. V lost 0 bases, J lost 5 bases, and 15 bases stayed unmatched. Looked up from germline, CDR1 is SQVTM and CDR2 is ANQGSEA. CDR3 amino acids: CSVEDPLPGGRRDNEQFF. In DNA form, the CDR3 reads TGCAGCGTTGAAGATCCCCTCCCTGGCGGGAGGCGGGACAATGAGCAGTTCTTC.

This clonotype was counted ten times or more. The chain uses TRBV25-1 and TRBJ2-2; TRBD1 matches 11 bases. The CDR3 sequence is 18 residues long. Germline V gene lookup returns CDR1 MGHDK and CDR2 SYGVNS. V lost 3 bases and J lost 5; bases outside the gene matches: 11. This chain's CDR3 is CASSDWTKDRGRTGELFF. The CDR3 DNA sequence: TGTGCCAGCAGTGACTGGACCAAGGACAGGGGGCGGACCGGGGAGCTGTTTTTT.

In this sample, this clonotype turned up many times. In DNA form, the CDR3 reads TGTGCCAGCTCAAGAACGCAGGGACCAACTAATGAAAAACTGTTTTTT. It translates to CASSRTQGPTNEKLFF. The V gene is TRBV18, the J gene TRBJ1-4; maybe TRBD1 (5 bases). There are 16 residues in the CDR3. The V and J ends lost 5 bases and 0 bases respectively, with 13 bases between them. CDR1 is KGHSH, CDR2 LQKENI, per germline.

V is TRBV4-3 and J is TRBJ2-7; the match to TRBD2 covers 8 bases. CDR1 and CDR2 from the germline V gene are LGHNA and YSLEER. Losses at the gene ends were 1 base for V and 5 bases for J; bases not matched to a gene: 10. This CDR3 has 16 residues. The CDR3 DNA follows: TGCGCCAGCAGCCAAGGAAGCGGGAGTGGGAGGGACGAGCAGTACTTC. The encoded protein is CASSQGSGSGRDEQYF.

The chain recombines TRBV5-1 with TRBJ2-2; no reliable D call. The CDR3 spans 13 residues. Per the germline V gene, CDR1 is SGHRS and CDR2 is YFSETQ. Trimming removed 1 base from V and 3 bases from J, with 4 bases in between. The CDR3 spells CASSLMHTGELFF. The DNA of the CDR3 is TGCGCCAGCAGCTTGATGCACACCGGGGAGCTGTTTTTT.

This clonotype was counted between two and nine times. The gene calls are TRBV18 and TRBJ1-2, with D hard to call. The V and J ends lost 1 base and 10 bases respectively, with 7 bases between them. Germline assignment: CDR1 KGHSH and CDR2 LQKENI. The CDR3 runs to 11 residues. CDR3 bases: TGTGCCAGCTCACCACACAGCCACTACACCTTC. Translating gives CASSPHSHYTF.

This chain uses TRBV7-2 with TRBJ2-1; D could derive from TRBD1 or TRBD2 (5 bases each). CDR3 length: 13 amino acids. Germline CDR1 reads SGHTA; CDR2 reads FQGNSA. V lost 6 bases and J 5 bases, leaving 11 bases between the germline ends. The CDR3 loop reads CASSFRGDNEQFF. CDR3 sequence (DNA): TGTGCCAGCAGTTTTAGAGGGGACAATGAGCAGTTCTTC.

The chain is built from TRBV13 and TRBJ2-7; 9 positions match TRBD2. This CDR3 comprises 17 residues. V gave up 5 bases and J gave up 4 bases; unmatched junction bases: 15. Germline CDR1 and CDR2: PRHDT and FYEKMQ (reference sequence). In DNA, the CDR3 is TGTGCCAGCAGCCACGTTAGCGGGGGTTTCCCGCAATACGAGCAGTACTTC. Amino acids: CASSHVSGGFPQYEQYF.

This clonotype was counted only a few times. CDR3 bases: TGTGCCAGCAGCGTAGCGGGCCGGGTGGTGGGCTACAATGAGCAGTTCTTC. Translated: CASSVAGRVVGYNEQFF. This chain joins TRBV9 and TRBJ2-1; D is ambiguous. CDR1 is SGDLS and CDR2 is YYNGEE in the germline V gene. V was cut by 0 bases and J by 3 bases, with 16 bases left in between. The length of the CDR3 is 17 residues.

V is TRBV30 and J is TRBJ2-3, with 7 bases that match TRBD2. CDR3 length: 15 residues. The V gene's germline CDR1 is GTSNPN and CDR2 SVGIG (reference sequence). The V and J ends lost 0 bases and 6 bases, in that order; junction bases with no gene match: 9. CDR3 protein: CAWSVKAGDADTQYF. DNA of the CDR3: TGTGCCTGGAGTGTAAAGGCGGGAGACGCGGATACGCAGTATTTT.

This clonotype occurred many times. This chain joins TRBV12-3 or TRBV12-4 and TRBJ1-3; unclear D gene. The ends were cut back, 3 bases at V and 4 bases at J, with 13 bases in the middle. The CDR3 sequence is 15 residues long. DNA for the CDR3: TGTGCCAGCAGTTTTTTACCCGGCGGGGGAAACACCATATATTTT. Protein product: CASSFLPGGGNTIYF.

The chain combines TRBV6-1 with TRBJ1-2; unclear D gene. Trimming pared 7 bases from V and 2 bases from J, leaving 11 bases between. Per the germline V gene, CDR1 is MNHNS and CDR2 is SASEGT. This CDR3 is 13 amino acids long. The CDR3 protein is CASKPGSNYGYTF. The CDR3, as DNA: TGTGCCAGCAAACCGGGGTCCAACTATGGCTACACCTTC.

This clonotype has more than one count but fewer than ten. The CDR3 here is CASSYRGGSLYEQYF. CDR3 nucleotides: TGTGCCAGCAGCTACAGGGGTGGGAGCCTCTACGAGCAGTACTTC. The V and J genes are TRBV7-2 and TRBJ2-7; 7 positions match TRBD1. Trimming removed 4 bases from V and 3 bases from J; junction bases left unmatched: 9. The CDR3 has 15 residues. CDR1 SGHTA and CDR2 FQGNSA come from the germline V gene.